These 17 T cell receptor beta chains were all obtained from the same sample, sequenced in a study of shared clonotypes between healthy human individuals. The assay was immunoSEQ multiplex PCR, and TCRdb's table has in-frame clones only and misses some. The sample has some 2.1 million clones, over 85% seen once; the top ten hold 0.13%. Sequences were obtained from naive CD4+ T cells sorted from blood. Described subset: CD45RA+ positively selected. Every receptor here comes from a man between 18 and 35 years old in good health.

The gene calls are TRBV6-1 and TRBJ1-1; the match to TRBD1 covers 8 bases. J was trimmed by 1 base and V by 8 bases; bases with no gene match: 9. The CDR3 sequence is 15 residues long. In germline, CDR1 is MNHNS, CDR2 SASEGT. In DNA form, the CDR3 reads TGTGCCAGCGGGTTGGTCCAGGGGGCGAACACTGAAGCTTTCTTT. It translates to CASGLVQGANTEAFF.

In its sample, this clone was seen once. V gene TRBV29-1 combines with J gene TRBJ1-2, with a possible D match to TRBD1 (6 bases). The germline CDR1 and CDR2 sequences are SQVTM and ANQGSEA. Deletions cut 7 bases from V and 8 bases from J, with 14 bases between. The CDR3 contains 11 residues. CDR3 residues: CSAGGTGGYTF. The CDR3 bases are TGCAGCGCCGGGGGCACAGGAGGCTACACCTTC.

V is TRBV7-2 and J is TRBJ1-1; D unclear. This CDR3 has 14 residues. Trimming stripped 5 bases from V and 0 bases from J, with 10 bases between. The germline V gene encodes CDR1 SGHTA and CDR2 FQGNSA. This chain's CDR3 is CASSPELLNTEAFF. Written as DNA, the CDR3 is TGTGCCAGCAGCCCGGAACTTTTGAACACTGAAGCTTTCTTT.

V usage is TRBV1 and J usage is TRBJ2-3; the DNA was not used to check the table's D call, TRBD2. TRBV1 represents a pseudogene. This CDR3 comprises 17 residues. CDR3 coding DNA: TGCACCAGCAGCCATCCTCGCGGGCCCCGGGCGGGAGATACGCAGTATTTT. Translating gives CTSSHPRGPRAGDTQYF.

As concerns this clone: This same CDR3 is encoded by further DNA sequences in the sample. The chain carries TRBV7-9 and TRBJ1-1; possibly TRBD1 for D (5 bases). CDR3 length: 13 residues. CDR1 SEHNR and CDR2 FQNEAQ come from the germline V gene (reference sequence). V was clipped by 2 bases and J by 5 bases, with 9 bases between them. The CDR3 sequence: CASSLLGGTEAFF. DNA of the CDR3: TGTGCCAGCAGCTTACTCGGGGGAACTGAAGCTTTCTTT.

This sequence joins TRBV30 and TRBJ1-6; D unresolved. Trimming removed 0 bases from V and 10 bases from J, with 10 bases in between. The CDR3 is 13 residues long. The germline V gene has CDR1 GTSNPN and CDR2 SVGIG (reference sequence). CDR3 DNA sequence: TGTGCCTGGAGTGTAAATGTTGGGTCACCCCTCCACTTT. As protein: CAWSVNVGSPLHF.

V and J are TRBV6-5 and TRBJ1-5; no definite D call. CDR3 length: 13 residues. Trimming took off 0 bases at V and 8 bases at J, with 8 bases between the two ends. Germline values: CDR1 MNHEY, CDR2 SVGAGI. The CDR3 DNA sequence: TGTGCCAGCAGTTACTCGAGCGGGGAGCCCCAGCATTTT. Protein product: CASSYSSGEPQHF.

The chain employs TRBV28 and TRBJ1-5, with TRBD1 matching 7 bases. Losses at the gene ends were 3 bases for V and 7 bases for J; bases not matched to a gene: 15. The germline CDR1 and CDR2 sequences are MDHEN and SYDVKM. The CDR3 extends over 17 amino acids. CDR3 region: CASSFPPGQAPRQPQHF. CDR3 sequence (DNA): TGTGCCAGCAGTTTCCCCCCCGGACAGGCCCCACGGCAGCCCCAGCATTTT. Complete variable domain (other parts from reference TRBV28 and TRBJ1-5): DVKVTQSSRYLVKRTGEKVFLECVQDMDHENMFWYRQDPGLGLRLIYFSYDVKMKEKGDIPEGYSVSREKKERFSLILESASTNQTSMYLCASSFPPGQAPRQPQHFGDGTRLSIL.

This clone came up once. The chain couples TRBV7-9 to TRBJ1-1; possibly TRBD1 for D (5 bases). The germline V and J ends were trimmed by 0 bases and 10 bases, with 9 bases remaining between them. Germline V CDR1 and CDR2: SEHNR, FQNEAQ (reference sequence). The CDR3 sequence is 12 residues long. The CDR3, as DNA: TGTGCCAGCAGCTTAGCGGGGACGGGAGCTTTCTTT. It yields the protein CASSLAGTGAFF.

This chain connects TRBV10-3 to TRBJ2-2, with 8 bases matching TRBD2. Trimming at V came to 11 bases and at J to 1 base, leaving 9 bases not matched to a gene. Germline values: CDR1 ENHRY, CDR2 SYGVKD. The CDR3 is 15 amino acids. CDR3 coding DNA: TGTGCCGCCAGCATAGCGGGGAAGAACACCGGGGAGCTGTTTTTT. Translation: CAASIAGKNTGELFF.

This chain connects TRBV6-5 to TRBJ2-7; the match to TRBD2 covers 11 bases. In germline, CDR1 is MNHEY, CDR2 SVGAGI. With 6 bases clipped from V and 5 bases from J, the junction kept 6 bases outside the gene matches. The CDR3 is made up of 14 amino acids. As DNA, the CDR3 is TGTGCCAGCAGGCGAACTAGCGGGAGTAACGAGCAGTACTTC. This codes for CASRRTSGSNEQYF.

With regard to this clone: Other DNA sequences from this sample encode an identical CDR3 as well. This chain joins TRBV7-2 and TRBJ2-5; maybe TRBD2 (6 bases). Germline V gene lookup returns CDR1 SGHTA and CDR2 FQGNSA. V shed 5 bases and J shed 2 bases, with 12 bases lying between them. The CDR3 sequence is 14 residues long. The CDR3 nucleotides are TGTGCCAGCAGCCCCGCGGGGCGGCAAGAGACCCAGTACTTC. Protein sequence: CASSPAGRQETQYF.

The CDR3 here is CASSFNNYGYTF. CDR3 coding DNA: TGTGCCAGTAGCTTTAATAACTATGGCTACACCTTC. The chain carries TRBV19 and TRBJ1-2; no definite D call. This CDR3 is built from 12 residues. Trimming pared 6 bases from V and 1 base from J, leaving 6 bases between. CDR1 is LNHDA and CDR2 is SQIVND in the germline V gene (reference sequence).

This chain links TRBV27 with TRBJ1-2, with D possibly TRBD1 on 6 matching bases. The CDR3 totals 13 residues. Germline V CDR1 and CDR2: MNHEY, SMNVEV (reference sequence). Trimming took off 4 bases at V and 8 bases at J, with 14 bases between the two ends. The CDR3 loop is CASSYRDKSGYTF. CDR3 sequence (DNA): TGTGCCAGCAGTTACCGGGACAAATCAGGCTACACCTTC.

This clone has just a few counts. The rearrangement uses TRBV11-2 and TRBJ1-1; unclear D gene. CDR3 length: 14 residues. The V end lost 2 bases, the J end lost 5 bases, and 12 bases lay between the germline ends. Germline values: CDR1 SGHAT, CDR2 FQNNGV. The CDR3 region is CASSLLVVTTEAFF. DNA for the CDR3: TGTGCCAGCAGCTTACTTGTCGTGACAACTGAAGCTTTCTTT.

J is TRBJ2-1 and V is TRBV9, with D possibly matching TRBD2 (5 bases). The germline V gene encodes CDR1 SGDLS and CDR2 YYNGEE. V dropped 0 bases and J dropped 0 bases, with 16 bases sitting between them. The CDR3 is 18 residues long. The CDR3: CASSVAGVGGGSYNEQFF. The DNA for the CDR3 is TGTGCCAGCAGCGTAGCCGGGGTGGGCGGAGGCTCCTACAATGAGCAGTTCTTC.

The chain combines TRBV4-3 with TRBJ2-5; weak D call: TRBD1 (5 bases). The CDR3 is made up of 17 amino acids. In germline, CDR1 is LGHNA, CDR2 YSLEER. V lost 1 base and J lost 5, with 20 bases in between. The CDR3 DNA is TGCGCCAGCAGCCAAGGAGGCGGATGGGCAGGGCGTGAGACCCAGTACTTC. Protein sequence: CASSQGGGWAGRETQYF.